Following are 4 T cell receptor beta chains from one sample sequenced in a study of post-analysis software for immune sequencing data. Findings and limits, study-wide: Higher frequency in patients than in controls was seen for 5 or 6 TRBV segments, with TRBV5-6, TRBV5-1 and TRBV20-1 among them.

Their antigen targets remain unknown. TCR beta libraries were prepared from cDNA with unique molecular identifiers. TCRdb reprocessed the PCR reads with MiXCR, giving one entry per CDR3 protein. Of hundreds of thousands of distinct CDR3 sequences listed, 25% to 30% are singletons. Sequenced material: blood. Receptors were obtained from a girl between 5 and 17 years old with multiple sclerosis.

This clonotype has a handful of counts. This rearrangement joins TRBV5-5 to TRBJ2-1, with a weak D call TRBD2 (6 bases). Germline V CDR1 and CDR2: SGHKS, YYEKEE (reference sequence). V lost 0 bases to trimming and J lost 4 bases, with 14 bases between them. The length of the CDR3 is 16 residues. The CDR3 here is CASSLVSSVRYNEQFF. The CDR3 region has the DNA TGTGCCAGCAGCTTGGTGTCTAGCGTAAGATACAATGAGCAGTTCTTC. Combining the CDR3 with reference TRBV5-5 and TRBJ2-1 gives the whole variable domain DAGVTQSPTHLIKTRGQQVTLRCSPISGHKSVSWYQQVLGQGPQFIFQYYEKEERGRGNFPDRFSARQFPNYSSELNVNALLLGDSALYLCASSLVSSVRYNEQFFGPGTRLTVL.

The V gene is TRBV5-8, the J gene TRBJ2-5, with 8 bases aligning to TRBD2. V was clipped by 4 bases and J by 0 bases; unmatched bases: 8. The CDR3 has 16 amino acids. The germline V gene encodes CDR1 SGHTS and CDR2 YDEGEE. CDR3 region: CASSPRLARYQETQYF. The DNA for the CDR3 is TGTGCCAGCAGCCCTAGACTAGCGAGGTACCAAGAGACCCAGTACTTC.

This clonotype was recorded only once. The chain employs TRBV2 and TRBJ2-1; D possibly corresponds to TRBD1 (5 bases). This CDR3 spans 14 amino acids. V was cut by 5 bases and J by 9 bases, with 17 bases left in between. Germline-derived CDR1 and CDR2 are SNHLY and FYNNEI. The CDR3 reads CASSLSRVDVEQFF. The CDR3 DNA is TGTGCCAGCAGTTTATCCAGGGTAGATGTTGAGCAGTTCTTC. The full variable domain, completed using reference TRBV2 and TRBJ2-1, is EPEVTQTPSHQVTQMGQEVILRCVPISNHLYFYWYRQILGQKVEFLVSFYNNEISEKSEIFDDQFSVERPDGSNFTLKIRSTKLEDSAMYFCASSLSRVDVEQFFGPGTRLTVL.

This clonotype was seen a few times. This chain uses TRBV28 with TRBJ2-1; 10 nucleotides agree with TRBD2. Germline loops: CDR1 MDHEN, CDR2 SYDVKM. The CDR3 is 17 amino acids. V was pared by 5 bases and J by 2 bases, with 9 bases of the junction left unmatched. Here the CDR3 DNA reads TGTGCCAGCAGTCCCCGCTGGACTAGCGGAGCCTACAATGAGCAGTTCTTC. Amino acids: CASSPRWTSGAYNEQFF.